A selection of T cell receptor beta chains follows, all from one sample in a study of breast tumors, draining lymph nodes, adjacent tissues. A single record per CDR3 protein comes from TCRdb applying MiXCR to the multiplex PCR reads. The table lists 200,000 to 300,000 distinct CDR3 sequences, over 25% of them singletons. Sample: axillary lymph node tissue. The receptors stem from a female donor with breast cancer. Some clones in this sample may be carry-over from other donors' samples. CDR3s leave out the opening cysteine and the closing phenylalanine or tryptophan. Fields, in order: J gene, V gene, clone size, CDR3 protein. Clone size is shown for a subset of rows, as once, few, many or a class of expanded clone.

J gene: TRBJ1-5; V gene: TRBV6-1; clone size: many; CDR3 protein: ASSEATSNQPQH
J gene: TRBJ2-7; V gene: TRBV7-6; clone size: many; CDR3 protein: ASSLEGTGSYEQY
J gene: TRBJ2-6; V gene: TRBV12-5; clone size: -; CDR3 protein: ASSLAWTAPGANVLT
J gene: TRBJ2-5; V gene: TRBV4-2; clone size: -; CDR3 protein: ASSQDMGSQETQY
J gene: TRBJ1-6; V gene: TRBV27; clone size: many; CDR3 protein: ASTLGAGRGISPLH
J gene: TRBJ2-2; V gene: TRBV7-9; clone size: many; CDR3 protein: ASSLGQGGTGELF
J gene: TRBJ1-2; V gene: TRBV9; clone size: many; CDR3 protein: ASSVGQTVYGYT
J gene: TRBJ1-2; V gene: TRBV10-3; clone size: many; CDR3 protein: AISQDRSYT
J gene: TRBJ1-2; V gene: TRBV20-1; clone size: many; CDR3 protein: SARIRDWYYGYT
J gene: TRBJ2-2; V gene: TRBV6-6; clone size: -; CDR3 protein: ASSHSGAGNTGELF
J gene: TRBJ1-2; V gene: TRBV6-2/TRBV6-3; clone size: few; CDR3 protein: ASSPTPGAGYT
J gene: TRBJ2-2; V gene: TRBV11-2; clone size: many; CDR3 protein: ASTPPGLAVTGELF
J gene: TRBJ1-3; V gene: TRBV20-1; clone size: many; CDR3 protein: SASTGTGNTIY
J gene: TRBJ1-5; V gene: TRBV5-1; clone size: -; CDR3 protein: ASSLGGGSTETQH